The clone carrying this T cell receptor (beta chain) was counted a single time. The data stem from a study of control samples from healthy donors and cancer patients. Germline assignment: CDR1 MNHEY and CDR2 SVGAGI. This CDR3 comprises 15 residues. Trimming shortened V by 6 bases and J by 1 base, and 14 bases separated the two germline ends. The protocol was immunoSEQ multiplex PCR, while the TCRdb copy is restricted to in-frame clones and leaves out a portion. The sample has about 110,000 clones, 70% to 85% seen once. This TCR was sampled from a young man in good health. Sequencing used blood. The rearrangement joins TRBV6-5 to TRBJ2-3; the D gene is possibly TRBD2 (6 bases). In nucleotides, the CDR3 is TGTGCCAGCAGAGTTGAGGGGACTGGCACAGATACGCAGTATTTT. Its protein is CASRVEGTGTDTQYF.